This T cell receptor (beta chain) was obtained from a study of CD8 T cells in ankylosing spondylitis. Study-wide findings and caveats: Enrichment of disease-linked clones was reportedly significant in matched ankylosing spondylitis synovial fluid.

The germline V gene has CDR1 DFQATT and CDR2 SNEGSKA (reference sequence). This CDR3 has 13 residues. V lost 6 bases to trimming and J lost 3 bases, with 12 bases between them. TCRdb redid the calling of the 5' RACE reads with MiXCR, one entry per CDR3 protein. The sample carries approximately 150,000 distinct CDR3 sequences, roughly 10% recorded once. In its sample, this clonotype was seen a few times. No antigen is known for it. The sequence was obtained from a female donor with ankylosing spondylitis or in good health (not recorded which). Input material: blood, either unsorted or a sorted T cell fraction (not recorded which). The chain carries TRBV20-1 and TRBJ2-1; D is perhaps TRBD1 (5 bases). The DNA for the CDR3 is TGCAGTGCCTCTGGGGCGGACTACAATGAGCAGTTCTTC. It specifies CSASGADYNEQFF.